This entry lists 11 T cell receptor beta chains sequenced from one sample in a study of cytomegalovirus exposure and HLA in healthy donors. The PCR was carried out with 60 Vbeta primers and 13 Jbeta primers. The data were produced by immunoSEQ multiplex PCR, yet TCRdb's version contains in-frame clones alone and is incomplete. The sample contains 95,000 to 150,000 clones, roughly 77% of which appear only once. Material: PBMCs. These receptors came from a man between 18 and 35 years old in good health and CMV-seronegative.

The chain joins TRBV9 to TRBJ2-1; the match to TRBD2 covers 9 bases. Germline loops: CDR1 SGDLS, CDR2 YYNGEE. The CDR3 sequence is 16 residues long. V lost 5 bases to trimming and J lost 4 bases; unmatched junction nucleotides: 10. This CDR3 is CASSDPSAGGYNEQFF. CDR3 in DNA: TGTGCCAGCAGTGATCCCTCCGCGGGGGGGTACAATGAGCAGTTCTTC.

The CDR3 here is CASSFDRYTEAFF. The CDR3 DNA reads TGTGCCAGCAGCTTTGACAGGTACACTGAAGCTTTCTTT. The V call is TRBV13, the J call TRBJ1-1; D perhaps matches TRBD1 (6 bases). The CDR3 consists of 13 residues. The V gene's germline CDR1 is PRHDT and CDR2 FYEKMQ (reference sequence). V lost 3 bases and J lost 3, with 8 bases in between.

The gene calls are TRBV25-1 and TRBJ1-6; D is ambiguous. The CDR3 extends over 12 amino acids. V lost 6 bases to trimming and J lost 7 bases, with 7 bases between them. Germline V CDR1 and CDR2: MGHDK, SYGVNS. The CDR3 DNA reads as TGTGCCAGCAGACAGACGAATTCACCCCTCCACTTT. Amino acids: CASRQTNSPLHF.

The V gene is TRBV7-7, the J gene TRBJ2-5; D perhaps matches TRBD2 (6 bases). The germline V gene has CDR1 SSHAT and CDR2 FNYEAQ (reference sequence). The ends were cut back, 5 bases at V and 2 bases at J, with 15 bases in the middle. The CDR3 extends over 15 amino acids. Here the CDR3 reads CASSVGDFEQETQYF. The CDR3 DNA follows: TGTGCCAGCAGCGTAGGGGACTTTGAACAAGAGACCCAGTACTTC.

This clone was recorded once. The rearrangement uses TRBV6-1 and TRBJ1-1; a possible D gene is TRBD1 (5 bases). The V end lost 2 bases, the J end lost 1 base, and 20 bases lay between the germline ends. The CDR3 has 18 residues. The germline CDR1 and CDR2 sequences are MNHNS and SASEGT. The CDR3, as DNA: TGTGCCAGCAGTGAATCTCTAAGGGCGGGACGCTGGAACACTGAAGCTTTCTTT. Protein product: CASSESLRAGRWNTEAFF.

The gene calls are TRBV7-3 and TRBJ1-1, with a tentative D call TRBD1 (6 bases). From germline, CDR1 is SGHTA and CDR2 FQGTGA. Trimming took off 5 bases at V and 1 base at J, with 11 bases between the two ends. CDR3 length: 14 residues. The CDR3 region has the DNA TGTGCCAGCAGCCCCGGGACATCGAACACTGAAGCTTTCTTT. Translating it yields CASSPGTSNTEAFF.

The chain has TRBV5-6 and TRBJ1-5, with 11 bases that match TRBD1. CDR3 size: 18 residues. Trimming at V came to 4 bases and at J to 2 bases, leaving 11 bases not matched to a gene. From germline, CDR1 is SGHDT and CDR2 YYEEEE. The CDR3 DNA reads as TGTGCCAGCAGCGGACAGGGGGCGCCGGATAGTGGCAATCAGCCCCAGCATTTT. Its protein is CASSGQGAPDSGNQPQHF.

A single count supports this clone. The V and J genes are TRBV10-3 and TRBJ2-5; no definite D call. Germline CDR1 and CDR2: ENHRY and SYGVKD. The ends were cut back, 2 bases at V and 5 bases at J, with 6 bases in the middle. This CDR3 contains 12 residues. The CDR3 region has the DNA TGTGCCATCAGTGAGAAGGAGGAGACCCAGTACTTC. This translates into CAISEKEETQYF.

This chain uses TRBV13 with TRBJ2-7; 12 positions agree with TRBD2. J gave up 3 bases and V 3 bases, and 0 bases lay outside the gene matches. The germline gives CDR1 PRHDT, CDR2 FYEKMQ (reference sequence). The CDR3 extends over 14 amino acids. The CDR3 bases are TGTGCCAGCAGCTTGACTAGCGGGAGCTACGAGCAGTACTTC. As protein: CASSLTSGSYEQYF.

The rearrangement uses TRBV27 and TRBJ1-2; possibly TRBD1 for D (5 bases). Germline CDR1 is MNHEY and CDR2 is SMNVEV (reference sequence). This CDR3 is 13 amino acids long. V was pared by 5 bases and J by 8 bases, with 15 bases between. The CDR3 loop reads CASSESGFRGYTF. The DNA for the CDR3 is TGTGCCAGCAGTGAATCAGGGTTCCGGGGCTACACCTTC.

The chain is built from TRBV5-1 and TRBJ1-6; 9 bases are a match to TRBD1. Germline loops: CDR1 SGHRS, CDR2 YFSETQ. V shed 1 base and J 9 bases; nucleotides not matched to a gene: 5. This CDR3 has 15 residues. This chain's CDR3 is CASSLSGQGTSPLHF. CDR3 nucleotide sequence: TGCGCCAGCAGCTTGTCCGGACAGGGGACTTCACCCCTCCACTTT.